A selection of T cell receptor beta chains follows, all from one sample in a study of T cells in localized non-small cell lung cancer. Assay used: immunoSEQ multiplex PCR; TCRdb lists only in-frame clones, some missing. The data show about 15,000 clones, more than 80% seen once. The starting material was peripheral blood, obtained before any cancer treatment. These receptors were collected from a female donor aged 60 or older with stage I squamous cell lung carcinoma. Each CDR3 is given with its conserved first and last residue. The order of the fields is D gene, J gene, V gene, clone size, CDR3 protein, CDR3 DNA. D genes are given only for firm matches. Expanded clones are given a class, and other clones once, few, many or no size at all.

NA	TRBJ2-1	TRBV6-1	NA	CASSEIGRGEQFF	TGTGCCAGCAGTGAAATAGGGCGCGGTGAGCAGTTCTTC
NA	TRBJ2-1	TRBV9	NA	CASSVGVTLASTEQFF	TGTGCCAGCAGCGTAGGGGTGACACTGGCTAGTACTGAGCAGTTCTTC
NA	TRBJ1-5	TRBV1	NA	CTSSPEARREMKQPQHF	TGCACCAGCAGCCCAGAAGCCCGGAGGGAGATGAAACAGCCCCAGCATTTT
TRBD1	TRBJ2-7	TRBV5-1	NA	CASSDRTGAYEQYF	TGCGCCAGCAGCGACCGGACAGGGGCCTACGAGCAGTACTTC
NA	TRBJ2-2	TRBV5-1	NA	CASSQGSWGAAAGELFF	TGCGCCAGCAGCCAGGGAAGTTGGGGGGCGGCCGCCGGGGAGCTGTTTTTT
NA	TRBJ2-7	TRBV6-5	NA	CASIPNSRKEQYF	TGTGCCAGCATTCCCAATTCCCGAAAGGAGCAGTACTTC
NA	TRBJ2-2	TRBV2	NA	CASSTEASNTGELFF	TGTGCCAGCAGTACTGAAGCTTCGAACACCGGGGAGCTGTTTTTT
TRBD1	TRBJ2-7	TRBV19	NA	CASSTKQGAVYEQYF	TGTGCCAGTAGTACGAAACAGGGGGCGGTGTACGAGCAGTACTTC
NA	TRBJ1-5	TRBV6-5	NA	CASSGGANQPQHF	TGTGCCAGCAGTGGCGGGGCAAATCAGCCCCAGCATTTT
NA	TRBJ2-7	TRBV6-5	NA	CASSYSSGGGYEQYF	TGTGCCAGCAGTTACTCGAGTGGGGGAGGCTACGAGCAGTACTTC
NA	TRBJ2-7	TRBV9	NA	CASSLGGENEQYF	TGTGCCAGCTCTCTAGGGGGTGAAAACGAGCAGTACTTC
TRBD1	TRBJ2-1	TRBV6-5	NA	CASSLLGTGIYNEQFF	TGTGCCAGCAGTTTGCTAGGGACAGGGATTTACAATGAGCAGTTCTTC
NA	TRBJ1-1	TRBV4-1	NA	CASSQERANTEAFF	TGCGCCAGCAGCCAAGAAAGGGCCAACACTGAAGCTTTCTTT
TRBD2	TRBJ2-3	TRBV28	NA	CASSLLSSGKSDTQYF	TGTGCCAGCAGTTTATTGTCTAGCGGGAAATCAGATACGCAGTATTTT
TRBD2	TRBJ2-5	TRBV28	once	CASRETSGMKKETQYF	TGTGCCAGCAGGGAGACTAGCGGGATGAAAAAAGAGACCCAGTACTTC
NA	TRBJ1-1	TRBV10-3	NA	CAISYRADTEAFF	TGTGCCATCAGTTACAGGGCGGACACTGAAGCTTTCTTT
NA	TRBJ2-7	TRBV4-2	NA	CASSQKTSGSSGYEQYF	TGTGCCAGCAGCCAAAAGACTTCAGGGTCATCCGGCTACGAGCAGTACTTC
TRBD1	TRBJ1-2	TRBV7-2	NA	CASSLVTGAATF	TGTGCCAGCAGCTTAGTTACAGGGGCCGCCACCTTC
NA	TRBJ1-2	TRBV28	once	CASSSNRVGYTF	TGTGCCAGCAGTAGTAACAGGGTCGGCTACACCTTC
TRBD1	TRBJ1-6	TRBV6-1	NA	CASNLDRVNSPLHF	TGTGCCAGCAACCTAGACAGGGTAAATTCACCCCTCCACTTT
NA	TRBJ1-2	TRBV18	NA	CASSLNSALGGYTF	TGTGCCAGCTCACTTAATTCGGCCCTTGGAGGCTACACCTTC
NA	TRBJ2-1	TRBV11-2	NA	CASSSPGQKYNEQFF	TGTGCCAGCAGCTCGCCGGGACAAAAATACAATGAGCAGTTCTTC
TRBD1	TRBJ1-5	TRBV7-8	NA	CASSLTGQGYNQPQHF	TGTGCCAGCAGCTTAACGGGACAGGGCTACAATCAGCCCCAGCATTTT
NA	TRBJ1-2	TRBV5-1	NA	CASSLGSGRTLLYGYTF	TGCGCCAGCAGCTTGGGTTCAGGGAGAACCCTACTCTATGGCTACACCTTC
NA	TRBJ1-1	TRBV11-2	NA	CASSRGYDTEAFF	TGTGCCAGCAGCCGGGGGTATGACACTGAAGCTTTCTTT
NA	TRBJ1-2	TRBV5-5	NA	CASSSGQLPSLHYGYTF	TGTGCCAGCAGCTCAGGACAGCTCCCCTCGCTCCACTATGGCTACACCTTC
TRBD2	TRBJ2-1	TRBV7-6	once	CASSLVAGGLDEQFF	TGTGCCAGCAGCTTAGTTGCGGGAGGGCTCGATGAGCAGTTCTTC
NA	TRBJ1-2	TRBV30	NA	CAWKTAGLYGYTF	TGTGCCTGGAAGACGGCTGGATTATATGGCTACACCTTC
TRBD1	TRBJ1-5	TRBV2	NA	CASGRGSNQPQHF	TGTGCCAGCGGCAGGGGGAGCAATCAGCCCCAGCATTTT